This passage covers 12 T cell receptor beta chains from one sample sequenced in a study of siplizumab effects on memory and regulatory T cells (dated by TCRdb to the late 2010s). Libraries were made using the immunoSEQ multiplex PCR assay. The table was pulled from immuneACCESS by TCRdb, which kept in-frame rearrangements only. Such tables lose some clones; where checked, under half of the loss comes from unresolved V genes, and the rest has no known cause. The sample includes some 100,000 clones, with around 90% observed a single time. Of the sample, about 2.4% is held by the ten largest clones. Sequencing was done on a sample of CD4+ T cells sorted from blood. These receptors all come from a human donor in good health. Some clones in this sample may be carry-over from other donors' samples.

The chain has TRBV2 and TRBJ1-1, with D possibly TRBD1 on 5 matching bases. V dropped 7 bases and J dropped 9 bases, with 21 bases sitting between them. The CDR3 extends over 14 amino acids. Germline V gene sequence: CDR1 SNHLY, CDR2 FYNNEI. The CDR3 coding sequence is TGTGCCAGCAAACCCTTAACGACAGCACCACAAGCTTTCTTT. As protein: CASKPLTTAPQAFF.

CDR3 nucleotide sequence: TGTGCCAGCAGCTCCCCGGGACAGGGAAATGAAAAACTGTTTTTT. Translating it yields CASSSPGQGNEKLFF. The chain has TRBV7-2 and TRBJ1-4, with 9 bases that match TRBD1. V trimming: 4 bases; J trimming: 5 bases; junction bases outside the gene matches: 5. Germline V gives CDR1 SGHTA, CDR2 FQGNSA. This CDR3 is built from 15 residues.

The DNA for the CDR3 is TGTGCCAGCAGCTTGGGACTAGCGGGAAGCGACGAGCAGTACTTC. Translated: CASSLGLAGSDEQYF. This chain joins TRBV9 and TRBJ2-7; 13 nucleotides agree with TRBD2. Germline V gene data show CDR1 as SGDLS and CDR2 as YYNGEE. The V segment lost 4 bases and the J segment 5 bases; nucleotides outside the gene matches: 6. This CDR3 region has 15 residues.

The chain carries TRBV7-2 and TRBJ2-1, with D possibly called TRBD1 or TRBD2 (5 bases each). V lost 5 bases to trimming and J lost 4 bases, with 12 bases between them. This CDR3 spans 14 amino acids. Germline V lookup: CDR1 SGHTA, CDR2 FQGNSA. The CDR3 region has the DNA TGTGCCAGCAGCGTGGGGGATGGGTACAATGAGCAGTTCTTC. The encoded protein is CASSVGDGYNEQFF.

The chain joins TRBV5-6 to TRBJ2-7; D call uncertain. This CDR3 is 12 amino acids long. Germline CDR1 and CDR2: SGHDT and YYEEEE. The V and J ends lost 0 bases and 3 bases respectively, with 4 bases between them. CDR3 amino acids: CASSLGVYEQYF. CDR3 bases: TGTGCCAGCAGCTTGGGGGTCTACGAGCAGTACTTC.

V usage is TRBV15 and J usage is TRBJ2-7; D might be TRBD2 (6 bases). The CDR3 is 16 residues long. In germline, CDR1 is LNHNV, CDR2 YYDKDF (reference sequence). V was trimmed by 5 bases and J by 0 bases, leaving 17 bases between them. The CDR3 sequence is CATSDSNKRVSYEQYF. CDR3 sequence (DNA): TGTGCCACCAGCGACTCAAATAAGCGGGTCTCCTACGAGCAGTACTTC.

The chain uses TRBV20-1 and TRBJ1-2; D not resolved. Trimming shortened V by 4 bases and J by 0 bases, and 3 bases separated the two germline ends. The CDR3 contains 11 residues. Germline lookup yields CDR1 DFQATT and CDR2 SNEGSKA (reference sequence). CDR3 nucleotide sequence: TGCAGTGCTACCCCTAACTATGGCTACACCTTC. Translating it yields CSATPNYGYTF.

This clone appeared a single time. The rearrangement uses TRBV5-1 and TRBJ1-3; TRBD1 matches at 7 bases. The CDR3 totals 16 residues. Germline lookup yields CDR1 SGHRS and CDR2 YFSETQ. Trimming removed 4 bases from V and 1 base from J; junction bases left unmatched: 8. The CDR3 here is CASSQDGTDSGNTIYF. CDR3 coding DNA: TGCGCCAGCAGCCAAGACGGGACAGATTCTGGAAACACCATATATTTT.

V is TRBV6-1 and J is TRBJ2-3, with D hard to call. The CDR3 is 12 amino acids. CDR1 is MNHNS and CDR2 is SASEGT in the germline V gene. Trimming removed 3 bases at V and 2 bases at J, with 3 bases between. The DNA for the CDR3 is TGTGCCAGCAGTGAGGCCACAGATACGCAGTATTTT. Translation gives CASSEATDTQYF.

This chain joins TRBV11-2 and TRBJ1-1; no reliable D call. The CDR3 loop spans 15 amino acids. Germline V gene lookup returns CDR1 SGHAT and CDR2 FQNNGV. Trimming left V 2 bases short and J 4 bases short, with 14 bases between. CDR3 DNA sequence: TGTGCCAGCAGCTTACTTGGAGGGTCGGCCACTGAAGCTTTCTTT. Protein product: CASSLLGGSATEAFF.

The V gene is TRBV4-1, the J gene TRBJ1-5, with D possibly matching TRBD1 (5 bases). In germline, CDR1 is MGHRA, CDR2 YSYEKL. The CDR3 consists of 15 residues. The V gene lost 0 bases and the J gene lost 6 bases, with 12 bases spanning the gap. CDR3 in amino acids: CASSQDLRAIQPQHF. The DNA for the CDR3 is TGCGCCAGCAGCCAAGACCTCAGGGCGATTCAGCCCCAGCATTTT.

This chain's CDR3 is CASSQGQNYGYTF. The CDR3 region has the DNA TGTGCCAGCAGCCAGGGACAGAACTATGGCTACACCTTC. This sequence joins TRBV7-3 and TRBJ1-2; 7 bases align to TRBD1. Germline assignment: CDR1 SGHTA and CDR2 FQGTGA. This CDR3 has 13 residues. J was trimmed by 2 bases and V by 5 bases; bases with no gene match: 2.